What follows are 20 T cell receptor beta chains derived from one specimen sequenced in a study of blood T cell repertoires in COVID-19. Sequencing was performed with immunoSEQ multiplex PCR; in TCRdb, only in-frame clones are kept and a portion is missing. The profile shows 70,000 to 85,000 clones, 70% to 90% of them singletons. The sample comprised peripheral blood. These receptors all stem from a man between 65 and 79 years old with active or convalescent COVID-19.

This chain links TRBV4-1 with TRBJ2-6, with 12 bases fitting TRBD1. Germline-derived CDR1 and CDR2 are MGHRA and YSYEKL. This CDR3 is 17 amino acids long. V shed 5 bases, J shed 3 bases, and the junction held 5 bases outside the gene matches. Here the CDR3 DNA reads TGCGCCAGCAGCTCGGGACAGGGGGCGCTTGGGGCCAACGTCCTGACTTTC. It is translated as CASSSGQGALGANVLTF.

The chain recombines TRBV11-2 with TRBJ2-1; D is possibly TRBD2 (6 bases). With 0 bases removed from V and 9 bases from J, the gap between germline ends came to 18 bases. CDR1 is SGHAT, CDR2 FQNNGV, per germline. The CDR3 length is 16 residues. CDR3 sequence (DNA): TGTGCCAGCAGCTTAGATTCGGCGGGGCGGAACAGTGAGCAGTTCTTC. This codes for CASSLDSAGRNSEQFF.

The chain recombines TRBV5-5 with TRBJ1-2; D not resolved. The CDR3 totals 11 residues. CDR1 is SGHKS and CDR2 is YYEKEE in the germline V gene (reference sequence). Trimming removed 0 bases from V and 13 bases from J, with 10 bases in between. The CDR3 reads CASSLGQAPTF. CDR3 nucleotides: TGTGCCAGCAGCTTGGGGCAGGCTCCCACCTTC. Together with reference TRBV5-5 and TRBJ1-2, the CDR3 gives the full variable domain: DAGVTQSPTHLIKTRGQQVTLRCSPISGHKSVSWYQQVLGQGPQFIFQYYEKEERGRGNFPDRFSARQFPNYSSELNVNALLLGDSALYLCASSLGQAPTFGSGTRLTVV.

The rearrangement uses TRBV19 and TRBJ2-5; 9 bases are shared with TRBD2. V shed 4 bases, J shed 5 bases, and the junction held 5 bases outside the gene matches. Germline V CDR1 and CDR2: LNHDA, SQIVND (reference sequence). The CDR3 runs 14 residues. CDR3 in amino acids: CASSTIAGEETQYF. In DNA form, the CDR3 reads TGTGCCAGTAGTACCATAGCGGGAGAGGAGACCCAGTACTTC. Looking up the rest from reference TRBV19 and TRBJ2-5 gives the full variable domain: DGGITQSPKYLFRKEGQNVTLSCEQNLNHDAMYWYRQDPGQGLRLIYYSQIVNDFQKGDIAEGYSVSREKKESFPLTVTSAQKNPTAFYLCASSTIAGEETQYFGPGTRLLVL.

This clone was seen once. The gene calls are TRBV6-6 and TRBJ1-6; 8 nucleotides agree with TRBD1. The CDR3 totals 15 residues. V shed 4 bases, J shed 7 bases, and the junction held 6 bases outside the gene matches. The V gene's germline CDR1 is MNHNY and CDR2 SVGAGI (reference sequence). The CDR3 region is CASSSIGQGNSPLHF. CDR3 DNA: TGTGCCAGCAGTTCTATCGGACAGGGCAATTCACCCCTCCACTTT.

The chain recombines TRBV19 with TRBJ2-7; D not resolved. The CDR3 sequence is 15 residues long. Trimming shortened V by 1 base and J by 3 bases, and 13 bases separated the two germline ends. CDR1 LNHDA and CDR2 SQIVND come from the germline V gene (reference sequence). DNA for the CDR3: TGTGCCAGTAGTATAGCGGGTGGTAAGTACTACGAGCAGTACTTC. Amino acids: CASSIAGGKYYEQYF.

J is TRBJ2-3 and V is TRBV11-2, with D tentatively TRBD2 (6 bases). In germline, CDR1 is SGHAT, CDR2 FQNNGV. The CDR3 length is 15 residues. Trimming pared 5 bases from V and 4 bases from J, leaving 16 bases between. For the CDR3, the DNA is TGTGCCAGCAGCGCCGGCGGAGGGTGGGCAGATACGCAGTATTTT. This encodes CASSAGGGWADTQYF.

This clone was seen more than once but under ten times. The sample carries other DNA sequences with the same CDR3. This CDR3 reads CASSRQGYEQYF. In DNA, the CDR3 is TGTGCCAGTAGTCGACAGGGCTACGAGCAGTACTTC. The V and J genes are TRBV19 and TRBJ2-7; TRBD1 aligns across 7 bases. The CDR3 has 12 amino acids. Germline CDR1 is LNHDA and CDR2 is SQIVND (reference sequence). Losses at the gene ends were 5 bases for V and 3 bases for J; bases not matched to a gene: 1. The complete variable domain, with remaining parts taken from reference TRBV19 and TRBJ2-7, reads DGGITQSPKYLFRKEGQNVTLSCEQNLNHDAMYWYRQDPGQGLRLIYYSQIVNDFQKGDIAEGYSVSREKKESFPLTVTSAQKNPTAFYLCASSRQGYEQYFGPGTRLTVT.

This chain's CDR3 is CASSYGQLSYNEQFF. As DNA, the CDR3 is TGTGCCAGCAGCTACGGACAGCTCTCCTACAATGAGCAGTTCTTC. The V gene is TRBV7-3, the J gene TRBJ2-1; TRBD1 might be the D (6 bases). The V and J ends lost 4 bases and 0 bases respectively, with 10 bases between them. CDR1 is SGHTA and CDR2 is FQGTGA in the germline V gene. This CDR3 has 15 residues.

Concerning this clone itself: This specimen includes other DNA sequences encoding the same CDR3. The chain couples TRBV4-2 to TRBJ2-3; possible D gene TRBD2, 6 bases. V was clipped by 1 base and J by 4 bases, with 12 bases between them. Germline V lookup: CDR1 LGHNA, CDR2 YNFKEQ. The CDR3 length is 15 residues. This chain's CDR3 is CASSQGGGEADTQYF. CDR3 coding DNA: TGTGCCAGCAGCCAAGGCGGAGGGGAGGCAGATACGCAGTATTTT.

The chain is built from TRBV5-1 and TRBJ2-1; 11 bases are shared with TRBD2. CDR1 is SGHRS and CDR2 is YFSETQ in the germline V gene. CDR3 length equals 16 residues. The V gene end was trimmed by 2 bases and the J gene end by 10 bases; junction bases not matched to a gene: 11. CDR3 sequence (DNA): TGCGCCAGCAGCTTTGGGTTAGCGGGGGGGCCGGTGGAGCAGTTCTTC. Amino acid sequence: CASSFGLAGGPVEQFF.

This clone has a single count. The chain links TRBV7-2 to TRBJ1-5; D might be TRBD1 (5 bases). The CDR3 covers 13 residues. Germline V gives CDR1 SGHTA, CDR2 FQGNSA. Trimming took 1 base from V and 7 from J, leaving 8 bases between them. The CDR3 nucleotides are TGTGCCAGCAGCTTAGGACGGGGGCAGCCCCAGCATTTT. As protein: CASSLGRGQPQHF.

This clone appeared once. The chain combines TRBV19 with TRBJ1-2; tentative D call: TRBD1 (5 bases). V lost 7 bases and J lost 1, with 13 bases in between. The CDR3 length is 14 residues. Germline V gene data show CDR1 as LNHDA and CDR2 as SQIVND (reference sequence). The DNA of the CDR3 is TGTGCCAGTAACCAAGGGGTCGGTAACTATGGCTACACCTTC. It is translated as CASNQGVGNYGYTF.

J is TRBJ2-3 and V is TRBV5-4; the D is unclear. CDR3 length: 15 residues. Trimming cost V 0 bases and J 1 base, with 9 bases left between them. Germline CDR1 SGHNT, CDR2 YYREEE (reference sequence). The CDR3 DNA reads TGTGCCAGCAGCTTGGGCCATGGAGGCACAGATACGCAGTATTTT. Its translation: CASSLGHGGTDTQYF.

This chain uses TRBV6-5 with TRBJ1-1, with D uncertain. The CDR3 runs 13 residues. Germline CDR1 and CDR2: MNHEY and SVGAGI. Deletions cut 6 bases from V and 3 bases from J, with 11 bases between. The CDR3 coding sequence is TGTGCCAGCAGGGCGGGCGGGGACACTGAAGCTTTCTTT. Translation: CASRAGGDTEAFF.

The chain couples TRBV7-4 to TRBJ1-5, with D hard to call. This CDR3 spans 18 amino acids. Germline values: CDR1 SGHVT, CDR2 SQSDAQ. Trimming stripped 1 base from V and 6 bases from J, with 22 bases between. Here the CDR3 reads CASSLEEQFSFPCQPQHF. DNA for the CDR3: TGTGCCAGCAGCTTAGAGGAGCAGTTCTCGTTTCCGTGTCAGCCCCAGCATTTT.

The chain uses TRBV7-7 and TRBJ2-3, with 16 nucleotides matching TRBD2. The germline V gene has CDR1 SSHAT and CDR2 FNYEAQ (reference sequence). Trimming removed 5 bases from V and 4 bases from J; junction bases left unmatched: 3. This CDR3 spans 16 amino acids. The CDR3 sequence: CASSTGTSGGADTQYF. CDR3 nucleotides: TGTGCCAGCAGCACGGGGACTAGCGGGGGGGCAGATACGCAGTATTTT.

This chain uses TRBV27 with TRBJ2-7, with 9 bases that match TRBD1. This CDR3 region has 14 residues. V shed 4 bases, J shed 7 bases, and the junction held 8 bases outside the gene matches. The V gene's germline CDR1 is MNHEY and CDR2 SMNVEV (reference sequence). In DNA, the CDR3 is TGTGCCAGCAGTTACAGGGGGCTTAGTACGGAGCAGTACTTC. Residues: CASSYRGLSTEQYF.

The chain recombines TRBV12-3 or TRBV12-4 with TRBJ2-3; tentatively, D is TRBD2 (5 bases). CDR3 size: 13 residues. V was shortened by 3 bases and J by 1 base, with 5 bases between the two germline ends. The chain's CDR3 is CASSFGGTDTQYF. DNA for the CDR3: TGTGCCAGCAGTTTCGGGGGCACAGATACGCAGTATTTT.

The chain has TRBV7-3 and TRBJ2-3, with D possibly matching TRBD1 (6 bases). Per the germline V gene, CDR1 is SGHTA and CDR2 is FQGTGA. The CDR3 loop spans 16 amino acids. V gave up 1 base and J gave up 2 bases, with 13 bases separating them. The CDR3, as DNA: TGTGCCAGCAGCTTAAGCCGGGACACTTCCACAGATACGCAGTATTTT. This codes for CASSLSRDTSTDTQYF.